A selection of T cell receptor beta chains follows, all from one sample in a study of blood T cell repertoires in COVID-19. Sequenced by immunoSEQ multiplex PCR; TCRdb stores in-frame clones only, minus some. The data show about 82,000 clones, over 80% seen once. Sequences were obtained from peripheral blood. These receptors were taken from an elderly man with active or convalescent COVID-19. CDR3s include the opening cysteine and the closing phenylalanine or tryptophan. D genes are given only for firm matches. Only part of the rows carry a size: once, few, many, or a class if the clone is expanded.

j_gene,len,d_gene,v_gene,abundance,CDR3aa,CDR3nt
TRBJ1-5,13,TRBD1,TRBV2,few,CASSNRGAQPQHF,TGTGCCAGCAGTAACAGGGGTGCTCAGCCCCAGCATTTT
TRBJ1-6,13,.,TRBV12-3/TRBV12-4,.,CASSPIPNSPLHF,TGTGCCAGCAGCCCCATCCCCAATTCACCCCTCCACTTT
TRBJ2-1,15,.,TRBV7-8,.,CASSLRVGQLNEQFF,TGTGCCAGCAGCTTAAGAGTCGGACAGCTGAATGAGCAGTTCTTC
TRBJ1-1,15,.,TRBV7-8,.,CASRGGGERNTEAFF,TGTGCCAGCAGGGGCGGGGGGGAAAGGAACACTGAAGCTTTCTTT
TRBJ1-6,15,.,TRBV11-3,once,CASSLTTVINSPLHF,TGTGCCAGCAGCTTGACGACAGTGATAAATTCACCCCTCCACTTT
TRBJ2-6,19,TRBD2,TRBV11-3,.,CASSLTGRGVAAGANVLTF,TGTGCCAGCAGCTTAACCGGCCGGGGGGTCGCAGCAGGGGCCAACGTCCTGACTTTC
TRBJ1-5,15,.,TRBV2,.,CASMPQGYSNQPQHF,TGTGCCAGCATGCCACAGGGATATAGCAATCAGCCCCAGCATTTT
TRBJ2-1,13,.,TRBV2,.,CASSVLAVGEQFF,TGTGCCAGCAGTGTCTTAGCGGTGGGGGAGCAGTTCTTC
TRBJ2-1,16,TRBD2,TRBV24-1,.,CATSDLAGDSYNEQFF,TGTGCCACCAGTGACTTAGCGGGGGACTCCTACAATGAGCAGTTCTTC
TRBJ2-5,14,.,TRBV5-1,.,CASSLTAPQETQYF,TGCGCCAGCAGCCTGACAGCACCACAAGAGACCCAGTACTTC
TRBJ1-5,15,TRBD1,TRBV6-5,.,CASSPGTGVNQPQHF,TGTGCCAGCAGCCCCGGGACAGGGGTCAATCAGCCCCAGCATTTT
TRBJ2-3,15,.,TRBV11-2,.,CASSLGTGRTDTQYF,TGTGCCAGCAGCTTAGGCACAGGACGCACAGATACGCAGTATTTT
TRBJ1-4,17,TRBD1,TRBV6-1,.,CASSDRSQGATNEKLFF,TGTGCCAGCAGTGACCGTTCTCAGGGGGCAACTAATGAAAAACTGTTTTTT
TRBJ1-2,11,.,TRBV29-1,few,CSVGGGEGYTF,TGCAGCGTGGGAGGGGGAGAGGGCTACACCTTC
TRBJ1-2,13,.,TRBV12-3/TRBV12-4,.,CASSLAAGRGYTF,TGTGCCAGCAGTTTAGCGGCAGGGCGGGGCTACACCTTC
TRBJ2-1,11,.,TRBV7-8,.,CASSTTALQFF,TGTGCCAGCAGCACGACAGCGTTACAGTTCTTC
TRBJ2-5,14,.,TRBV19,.,CASSIMDSLETQYF,TGTGCCAGTAGTATTATGGACAGCCTAGAGACCCAGTACTTC
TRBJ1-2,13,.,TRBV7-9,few,CASSIGLAYGYTF,TGTGCCAGCAGCATCGGACTCGCCTATGGCTACACCTTC
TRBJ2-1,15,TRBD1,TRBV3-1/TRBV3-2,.,CASSQGYRGGNEQFF,TGTGCCAGCAGCCAAGGATACAGGGGTGGCAATGAGCAGTTCTTC
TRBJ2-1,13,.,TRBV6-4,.,CASSWGLGYEQFF,TGTGCCAGCAGCTGGGGCCTGGGGTATGAGCAGTTCTTC
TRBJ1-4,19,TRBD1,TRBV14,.,CASSRQRPGTVGTNEKLFF,TGTGCCAGCAGCCGACAACGTCCCGGGACAGTCGGAACTAATGAAAAACTGTTTTTT
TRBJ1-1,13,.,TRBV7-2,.,CASSLYPLTEAFF,TGTGCCAGCAGCTTATATCCCCTCACTGAAGCTTTCTTT